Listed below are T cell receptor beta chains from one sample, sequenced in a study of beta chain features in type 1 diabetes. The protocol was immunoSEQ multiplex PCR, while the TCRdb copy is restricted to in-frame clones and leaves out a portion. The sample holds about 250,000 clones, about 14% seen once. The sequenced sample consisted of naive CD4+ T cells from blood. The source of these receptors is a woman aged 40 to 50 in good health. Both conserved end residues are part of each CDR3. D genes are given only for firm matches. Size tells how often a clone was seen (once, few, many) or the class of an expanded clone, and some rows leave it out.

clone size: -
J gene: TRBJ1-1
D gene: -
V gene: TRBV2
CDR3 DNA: TGTGCCAAAGGGGCGAACACTGAAGCTTTCTTT
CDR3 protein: CAKGANTEAFF

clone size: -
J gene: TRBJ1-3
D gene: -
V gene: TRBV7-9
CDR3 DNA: TGTGCCAGCAGCTTATCGTCCAGGGGAGACACCATATATTTT
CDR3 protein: CASSLSSRGDTIYF

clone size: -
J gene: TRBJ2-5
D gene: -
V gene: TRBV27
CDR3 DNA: TGTGCCAGCAGTTATCAGGCTCAAGAGACCCAGTACTTC
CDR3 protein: CASSYQAQETQYF

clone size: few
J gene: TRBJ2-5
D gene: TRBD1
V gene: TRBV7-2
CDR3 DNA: TGTGCCAGCAGACCGACAGGGAAAGAGACCCAGTACTTC
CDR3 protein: CASRPTGKETQYF

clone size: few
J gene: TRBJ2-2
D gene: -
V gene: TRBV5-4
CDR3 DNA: TGTGCCAGCAGCTCGCCGAGCACCGGGGAGCTGTTTTTT
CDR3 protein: CASSSPSTGELFF

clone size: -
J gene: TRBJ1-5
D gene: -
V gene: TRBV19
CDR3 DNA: TGTGCCAGTAGTATAGGACAGCTCGATCGGCCCCAGCATTTT
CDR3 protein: CASSIGQLDRPQHF

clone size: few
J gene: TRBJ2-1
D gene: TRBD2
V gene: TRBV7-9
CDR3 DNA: TGTGCCAGCAGCGTAAGACGTCTAGCGGGGGGGCAGACCTACAATGAGCAGTTCTTC
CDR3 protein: CASSVRRLAGGQTYNEQFF

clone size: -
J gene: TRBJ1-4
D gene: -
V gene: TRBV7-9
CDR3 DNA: TGTGCCAGCAGCATCCTACCGGGACACCAAATTGGGGTAGATGAAAAACTGTTTTTT
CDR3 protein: CASSILPGHQIGVDEKLFF

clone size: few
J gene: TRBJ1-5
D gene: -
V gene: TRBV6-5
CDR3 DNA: TGTGCCAGCAGCCCGAGGCCCCATCAGCCCCAGCATTTT
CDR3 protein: CASSPRPHQPQHF

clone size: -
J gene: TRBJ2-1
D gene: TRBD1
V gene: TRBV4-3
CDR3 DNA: TGCGCCAGCAGCCAGCTGGGACAGGGGGCGTACAATGAGCAGTTCTTC
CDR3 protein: CASSQLGQGAYNEQFF

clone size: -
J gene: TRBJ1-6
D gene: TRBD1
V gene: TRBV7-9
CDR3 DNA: TGTGCCAGCAGCAAGAGACAGGGCTCAAATTCACCCCTCCACTTT
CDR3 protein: CASSKRQGSNSPLHF

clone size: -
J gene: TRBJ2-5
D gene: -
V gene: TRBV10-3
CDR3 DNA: TGTGCCATCAGTGAGTCATTGGGGGCGGGAGAGACCCAGTACTTC
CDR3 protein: CAISESLGAGETQYF

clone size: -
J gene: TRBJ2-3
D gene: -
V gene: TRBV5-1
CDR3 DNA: TGCGCCAGCAGCAGAGGAGTTGAGCGTAGCACAGATACGCAGTATTTT
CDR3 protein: CASSRGVERSTDTQYF

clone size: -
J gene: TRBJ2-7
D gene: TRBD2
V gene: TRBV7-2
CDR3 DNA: TGTGCCAGCTATCCTTCCCCCACCGGGGGGGCCTACGAGCAGTACTTC
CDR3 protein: CASYPSPTGGAYEQYF

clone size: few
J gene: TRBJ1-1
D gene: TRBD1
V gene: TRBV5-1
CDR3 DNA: TGCGCCAGCAGCTTGAGGGGACAGGGGGCCGGTTGGAACACTGAAGCTTTCTTT
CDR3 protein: CASSLRGQGAGWNTEAFF

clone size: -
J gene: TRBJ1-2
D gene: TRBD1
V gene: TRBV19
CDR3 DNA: TGTGCCAGTAGTACCCAAGGGGGCGGCGACTATGGCTACACCTTC
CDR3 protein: CASSTQGGGDYGYTF

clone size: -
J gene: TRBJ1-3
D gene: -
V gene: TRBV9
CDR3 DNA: TGTGCCAGCACCCGCGGGGGGTTAGGGCTCGGCACCATATATTTT
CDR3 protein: CASTRGGLGLGTIYF

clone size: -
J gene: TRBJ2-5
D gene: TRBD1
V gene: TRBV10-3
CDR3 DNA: TGTGCCATCAGTGAGTCGACAGGGGCAGAGACCCAGTACTTC
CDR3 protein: CAISESTGAETQYF

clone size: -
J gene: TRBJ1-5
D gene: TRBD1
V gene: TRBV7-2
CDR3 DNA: TGTGCCAGCAGCCGAGACAGGGACCAGCCCCAGCATTTT
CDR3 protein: CASSRDRDQPQHF

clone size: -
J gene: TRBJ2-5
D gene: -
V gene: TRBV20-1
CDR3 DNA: TGCAGTGCTAGGGTACGGGAGACCCAGTACTTC
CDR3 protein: CSARVRETQYF

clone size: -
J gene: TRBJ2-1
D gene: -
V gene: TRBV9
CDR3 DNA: TGTGCCAGCACCAGATCCGGGGGCTCCTACAATGAGCAGTTCTTC
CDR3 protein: CASTRSGGSYNEQFF

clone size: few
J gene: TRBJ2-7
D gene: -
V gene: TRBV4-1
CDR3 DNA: TGCGCCAGCAGCCATTTGGGGGGATACGAGCAGTACTTC
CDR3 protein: CASSHLGGYEQYF

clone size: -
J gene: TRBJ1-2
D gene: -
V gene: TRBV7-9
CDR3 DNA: TGTGCCAGCAGGCGAGGGAAGGGAAACTATGGCTACACCTTC
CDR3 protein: CASRRGKGNYGYTF

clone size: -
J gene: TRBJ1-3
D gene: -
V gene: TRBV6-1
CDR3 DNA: TGTGCCAGCAGCCTTACAGGGATCGGAAACACCATATATTTT
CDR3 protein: CASSLTGIGNTIYF

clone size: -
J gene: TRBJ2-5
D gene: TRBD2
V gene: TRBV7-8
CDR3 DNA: TGTGCCAGCAGCTTATTCGGAGCTAGCGGGCTGGTGACCCAGTACTTC
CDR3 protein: CASSLFGASGLVTQYF

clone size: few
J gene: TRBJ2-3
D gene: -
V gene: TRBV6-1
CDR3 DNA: TGTGCCAGCAGTGAAGCGCTTCTGCAGAGCACAGATACGCAGTATTTT
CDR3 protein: CASSEALLQSTDTQYF

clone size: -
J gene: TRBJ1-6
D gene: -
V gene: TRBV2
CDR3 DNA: TGTGCCAGCAGTGACGGGGGGAGGGGTTCACCCCTCCACTTT
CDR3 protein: CASSDGGRGSPLHF

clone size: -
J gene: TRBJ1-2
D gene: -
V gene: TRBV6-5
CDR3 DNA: TGTGCCAGCAGTCGTGGACAGAACTATGGCTACACCTTC
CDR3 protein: CASSRGQNYGYTF

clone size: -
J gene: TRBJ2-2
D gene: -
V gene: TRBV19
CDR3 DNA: TGTGCCAGTAGTATAGCTAACCCCGGGACACCTTACACCGGGGAGCTGTTTTTT
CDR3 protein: CASSIANPGTPYTGELFF

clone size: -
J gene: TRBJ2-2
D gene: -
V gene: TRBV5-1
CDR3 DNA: TGCGCCAGCAGCCCCCTCCAGCGGCGGAACACCGGGGAGCTGTTTTTT
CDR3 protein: CASSPLQRRNTGELFF

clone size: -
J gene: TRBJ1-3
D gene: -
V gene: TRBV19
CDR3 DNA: TGTGCCAGTAGTCCGAGGATCTCCGACTTCTCTGGAAACACCATATATTTT
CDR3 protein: CASSPRISDFSGNTIYF

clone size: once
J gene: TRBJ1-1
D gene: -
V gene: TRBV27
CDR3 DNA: TGTGCCAGCAGTTCTCCCCTCCTCACAGGACAGAACACTGAAGCTTTCTTT
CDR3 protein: CASSSPLLTGQNTEAFF

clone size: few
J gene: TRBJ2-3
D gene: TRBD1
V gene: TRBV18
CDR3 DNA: TGTGCCAGCTCACCGACGACAGGGGGAGGGACAGATACGCAGTATTTT
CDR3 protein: CASSPTTGGGTDTQYF

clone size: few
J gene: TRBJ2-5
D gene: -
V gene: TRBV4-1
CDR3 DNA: TGCGCCAGCAGCCAAGGATCTGCCGGTGGGGCGGCAGAGACCCAGTACTTC
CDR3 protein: CASSQGSAGGAAETQYF

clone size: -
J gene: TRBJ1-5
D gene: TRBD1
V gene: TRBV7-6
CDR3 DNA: TGTGCCAGCAGCCCAGACAGGGAAGTAGCTCAGCCCCAGCATTTT
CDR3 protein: CASSPDREVAQPQHF

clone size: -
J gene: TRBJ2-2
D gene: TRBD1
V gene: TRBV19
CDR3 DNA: TGTGCCAGTAGTAAGCCCATGGACAGGGGGAACACCGGGGAGCTGTTTTTT
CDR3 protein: CASSKPMDRGNTGELFF

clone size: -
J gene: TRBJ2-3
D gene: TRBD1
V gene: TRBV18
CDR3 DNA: TGTGCCAGCTCACAACAGGGGTTTGGCACAGATACGCAGTATTTT
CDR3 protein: CASSQQGFGTDTQYF

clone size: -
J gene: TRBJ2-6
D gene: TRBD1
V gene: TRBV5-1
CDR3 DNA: TGCGCCAGCAGCTCGACAAGTGGACAGGGGACTGGGGCCAACGTCCTGACTTTC
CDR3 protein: CASSSTSGQGTGANVLTF

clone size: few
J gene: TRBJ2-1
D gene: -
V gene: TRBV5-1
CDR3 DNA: TGCGCCAGCAGCTTGGCCATTCTAGTGGGTTCCTACAATGAGCAGTTCTTC
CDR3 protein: CASSLAILVGSYNEQFF

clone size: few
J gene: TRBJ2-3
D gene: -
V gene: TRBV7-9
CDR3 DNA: TGTGCCAGCAGCTTAGGCCGAGGCGGGGCAGCTAGCACAGATACGCAGTATTTT
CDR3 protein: CASSLGRGGAASTDTQYF

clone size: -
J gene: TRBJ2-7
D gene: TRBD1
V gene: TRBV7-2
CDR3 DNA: TGTGCCAGCAGAGGGGGCTCTAATCTCTACGAGCAGTACTTC
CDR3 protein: CASRGGSNLYEQYF

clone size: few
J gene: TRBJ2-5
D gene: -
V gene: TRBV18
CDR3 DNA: TGTGCCAGCCGAGAGGACTTCGGGACCCAGTACTTC
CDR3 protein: CASREDFGTQYF

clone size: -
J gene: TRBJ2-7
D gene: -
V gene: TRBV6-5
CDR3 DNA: TGTGCCAGCAGTTACATGGGGGGAACCAACGAGCAGTACTTC
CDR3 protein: CASSYMGGTNEQYF